This T cell receptor beta chain was recorded in a study of blood T cell repertoires in COVID-19. Study context: Samples representing acute and convalescent COVID-19 were sourced from the United States, Italy and Spain. PBMCs, B-cell-depleted T cells, or T cells were the source of the cDNA or gDNA that made up the material.

The CDR3 runs 14 residues. The germline gives CDR1 SEHNR, CDR2 FQNEAQ (reference sequence). The V end lost 2 bases, the J end lost 5 bases, and 12 bases lay between the germline ends. This clone was counted a single time. As processed by the authors: How many nucleated cells were present was estimated from reference gene primer amplification. Clones were read by immunoSEQ multiplex PCR, and TCRdb kept only the in-frame ones, dropping some. The DNA gave D and trimming, while V, J and clone size come from that table. This table holds approximately 46,000 clones, 81% found once. Input material: peripheral blood. The chain is built from TRBV7-9 and TRBJ2-5; D is uncertain. This TCR was recovered from a woman aged 80 or over with COVID-19, enrolled during active disease. In DNA form, the CDR3 reads TGTGCCAGCAGCTTACGTACACTGAGGGAGACCCAGTACTTC. Translating it yields CASSLRTLRETQYF.